Here is one T cell receptor (beta chain) with its context. One end of the junction fails to match germline, which may point to a read error. The data derive from a study of tumor-infiltrating lymphocytes in primary liver carcinoma. Turning to the study itself: The tumors, T1-T3 N0M0 lesions, were 4.2 to 10 cm across.

Researchers generated TCR beta cDNA from approximately 0.55 ug of total RNA, relying on a constant-region primer. Libraries covering TCR beta were generated through three nested multiplex PCR rounds (using a slightly modified ARM-PCR). Use of TRBV1-TRBV30 forward primers with a C-beta reverse primer characterized the first two PCR rounds, which lasted about 11 cycles each. A single record per CDR3 protein comes from TCRdb applying MiXCR to the multiplex PCR reads. The sample includes over 100,000 distinct CDR3 sequences, around 70% seen only once; the top ten take roughly 8.1%. Unsorted bulk tissue (roughly 19-31 mg) underwent RNA and DNA co-extraction. Germline CDR1 is SQVTM and CDR2 is ANQGSEA. The CDR3 loop spans 13 amino acids.

V and J are TRBV29-1 and TRBJ2-7; D possibly corresponds to TRBD2 (7 bases). The sequence came from a woman aged 55-69 years with primary liver carcinoma and hepatitis B virus infection. The source material was tumor-adjacent normal liver tissue. The CDR3 nucleotides are TGCAACGTTGTCGGGGGGCTCTCATACGAGCAGTACTTC. Its protein product is CNVVGGLSYEQYF.